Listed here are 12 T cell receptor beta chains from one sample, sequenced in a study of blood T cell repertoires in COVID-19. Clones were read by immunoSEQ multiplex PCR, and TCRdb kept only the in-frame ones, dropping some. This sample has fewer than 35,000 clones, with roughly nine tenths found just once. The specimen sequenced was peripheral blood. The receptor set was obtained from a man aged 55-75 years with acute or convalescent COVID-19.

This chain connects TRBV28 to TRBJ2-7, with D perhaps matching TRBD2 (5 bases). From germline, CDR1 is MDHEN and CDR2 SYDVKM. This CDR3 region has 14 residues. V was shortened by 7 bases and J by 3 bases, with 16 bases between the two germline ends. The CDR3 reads CASTGRGGFYEQYF. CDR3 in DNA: TGTGCCAGCACTGGCCGGGGTGGCTTCTACGAGCAGTACTTC.

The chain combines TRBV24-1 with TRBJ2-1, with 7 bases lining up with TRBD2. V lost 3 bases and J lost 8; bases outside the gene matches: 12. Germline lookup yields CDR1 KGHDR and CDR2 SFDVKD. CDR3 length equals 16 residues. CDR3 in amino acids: CATSDPPGGKGDEQFF. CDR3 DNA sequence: TGTGCCACCAGTGATCCCCCGGGGGGTAAAGGCGATGAGCAGTTCTTC.

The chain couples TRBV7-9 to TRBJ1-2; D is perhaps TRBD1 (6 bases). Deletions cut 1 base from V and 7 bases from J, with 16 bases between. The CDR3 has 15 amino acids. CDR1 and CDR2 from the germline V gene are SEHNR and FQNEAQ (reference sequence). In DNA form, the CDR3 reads TGTGCCAGCAGCTTAGGGGACATGTGGTTAGGTGGCTACACCTTC. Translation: CASSLGDMWLGGYTF.

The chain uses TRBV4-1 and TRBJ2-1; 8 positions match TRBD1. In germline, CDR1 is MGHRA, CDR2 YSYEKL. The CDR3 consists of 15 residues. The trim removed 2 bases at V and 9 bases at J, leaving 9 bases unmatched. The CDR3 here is CASSQPGGAFGEQFF. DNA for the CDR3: TGCGCCAGCAGCCAACCAGGGGGCGCATTCGGTGAGCAGTTCTTC.

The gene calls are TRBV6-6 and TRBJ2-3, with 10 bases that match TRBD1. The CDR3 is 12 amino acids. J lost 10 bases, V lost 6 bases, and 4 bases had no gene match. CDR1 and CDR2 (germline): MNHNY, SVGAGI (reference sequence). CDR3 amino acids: CASSIGQGAQYF. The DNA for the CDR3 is TGTGCCAGCAGCATAGGACAGGGGGCGCAGTATTTT.

CDR3 sequence: CATSDPPGDTYNEQFF. DNA of the CDR3: TGTGCCACCAGTGACCCGCCGGGGGATACCTACAATGAGCAGTTCTTC. This chain joins TRBV24-1 and TRBJ2-1; D perhaps matches TRBD2 (6 bases). Trimming removed 4 bases at V and 2 bases at J, with 14 bases between. Per germline, CDR1 KGHDR and CDR2 SFDVKD. CDR3 size: 16 residues.

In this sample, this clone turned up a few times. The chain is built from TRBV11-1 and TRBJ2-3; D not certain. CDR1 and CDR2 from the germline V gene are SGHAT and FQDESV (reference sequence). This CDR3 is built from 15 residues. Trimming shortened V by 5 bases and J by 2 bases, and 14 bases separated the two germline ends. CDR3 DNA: TGTGCCAGCAGCCCTCCGGGTCCCTACACAGATACGCAGTATTTT. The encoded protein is CASSPPGPYTDTQYF.

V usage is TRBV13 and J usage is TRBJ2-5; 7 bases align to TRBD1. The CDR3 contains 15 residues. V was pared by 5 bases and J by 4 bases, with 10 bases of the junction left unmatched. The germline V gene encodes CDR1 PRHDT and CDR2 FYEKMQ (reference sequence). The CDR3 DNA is TGTGCCAGCAGCCCGACTCGACAGGGCGGAGAGACCCAGTACTTC. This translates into CASSPTRQGGETQYF.

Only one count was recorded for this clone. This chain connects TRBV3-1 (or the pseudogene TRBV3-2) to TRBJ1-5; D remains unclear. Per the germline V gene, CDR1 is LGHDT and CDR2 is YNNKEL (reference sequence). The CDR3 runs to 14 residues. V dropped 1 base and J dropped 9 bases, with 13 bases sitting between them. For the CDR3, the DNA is TGTGCCAGCAGCCAAGGAGTCGCCCTAAGGCCCCAGCATTTT. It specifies CASSQGVALRPQHF.

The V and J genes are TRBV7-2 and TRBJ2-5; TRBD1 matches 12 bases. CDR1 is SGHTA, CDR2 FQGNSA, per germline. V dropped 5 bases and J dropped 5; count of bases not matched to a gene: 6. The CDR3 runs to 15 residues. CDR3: CASSPRDRGRETQYF. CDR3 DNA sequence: TGTGCCAGCAGCCCCCGGGACAGGGGGCGTGAGACCCAGTACTTC.

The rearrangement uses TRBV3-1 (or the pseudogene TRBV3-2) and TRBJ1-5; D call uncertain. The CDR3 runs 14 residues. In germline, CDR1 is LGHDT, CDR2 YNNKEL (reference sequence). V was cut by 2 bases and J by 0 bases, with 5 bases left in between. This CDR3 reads CASSQRGSNQPQHF. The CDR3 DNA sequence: TGTGCCAGCAGCCAACGGGGTAGCAATCAGCCCCAGCATTTT.

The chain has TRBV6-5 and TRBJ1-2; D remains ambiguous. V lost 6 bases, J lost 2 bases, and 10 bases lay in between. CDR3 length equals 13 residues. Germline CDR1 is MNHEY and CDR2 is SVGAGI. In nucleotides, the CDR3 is TGTGCCAGCAGAAGTGACAAGAACTATGGCTACACCTTC. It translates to CASRSDKNYGYTF.